Sequencing of this TCR beta chain was carried out in a study of blood T cell repertoires in COVID-19. Study summary: Specimens from acute and convalescent COVID-19 originated in the United States, Italy and Spain.

Enrolled through a virtual design, the participants were between 18 and 89 years of age and came from some 25 US areas. Recovered status applied to Cohort 3 donors who had two consecutive negative PCRs. It also applied to those with clearance or with symptom resolution. Per the original data handling: Amplified reference gene primers provided the basis for estimating nucleated cell counts. TCRdb's copy holds only in-frame clones and misses some; the assay was immunoSEQ multiplex PCR. V and J calls and clone size are as listed in that table; D and trimming were resolved from the DNA. The data contain a few hundred thousand clones, about nine tenths of them singletons. CDR1 is MNHEY, CDR2 SVGEGT, per germline. V shed 5 bases, J shed 4 bases, and the junction held 7 bases outside the gene matches. The CDR3 is 14 residues long.

The specimen was PBMCs or T cells enriched from blood (not recorded which). This clonotype was obtained from a woman aged 40 to 50 who had recovered from COVID-19. The chain joins TRBV6-2 or TRBV6-3 to TRBJ1-2; 7 bases align to TRBD1. The CDR3 sequence is CASSRSGTVYGYTF. CDR3 DNA: TGTGCCAGCAGTCGTTCCGGGACAGTCTATGGCTACACCTTC.